Listed here are 30 T cell receptor delta chains from one sample, sequenced in a study of γδ T cells in repeated Plasmodium falciparum infection. Gammadelta T cells were flow-sorted from PBMC into Vgamma9/Vdelta2+ and Vdelta2-negative populations for bulk analysis. TCRdb re-called the multiplex PCR reads using CATT. The table records roughly 86,000 delta-chain clones, roughly 1.4% of them present only once. Sequencing was performed on gamma-delta T cells from blood. The receptors were gathered from a pool of human donors (malaria-infected and uninfected, not separated).

The sample holds many counts of this clone. The rearrangement joins TRDV2 to TRDJ3; D perhaps matches TRDD3 (6 bases). V was cut by 3 bases and J by 0 bases, with 20 bases left in between. CDR3 length: 20 amino acids. The germline V gene encodes CDR1 GEAIGNYY and CDR2 EKD. The CDR3 loop reads CACDARVGVISSWDTRQMFF. For the CDR3, the DNA is TGTGCCTGTGACGCCCGTGTGGGGGTCATTTCCTCCTGGGACACCCGACAGATGTTTTTC.

This clone turned up a few times. The protein held in TCRdb is that of a much larger clone and does not match this DNA's translation at residue 9, likely because of a read error; the protein shown is translated from the DNA. The chain links TRDV1 to TRDJ1, with D hard to call. V dropped 1 base and J dropped 4 bases, with 10 bases sitting between them. The CDR3 is made up of 14 amino acids. Per germline, CDR1 TSWWSYY and CDR2 QGS. This CDR3 is CALGERRKDDKLIF. CDR3 nucleotide sequence: TGTGCTCTTGGGGAACGGCGTAAGGACGATAAACTCATCTTT.

A note on this clone: TCRdb has a much larger clone's protein, which differs at residue 5 from the translation of this DNA, likely because of a read error; what is shown is the protein translated from the DNA. The chain combines TRDV3 with TRDJ1, with D hard to call. TCRdb is silent on the J gene; assignment here came from matching the DNA to germline. The CDR3 sequence is 14 residues long. The germline V gene encodes CDR1 TVYSNPD and CDR2 GDNSRS (reference sequence). The V gene lost 2 bases and the J gene lost 0 bases, with 13 bases spanning the gap. CDR3 region: CAFARATYTDKLIF. The CDR3, as DNA: TGTGCCTTTGCGAGGGCTACCTACACCGATAAACTCATCTTT.

This clone has a handful of counts. The protein TCRdb gives is from a much larger clone and does not agree with this DNA's translation at residue 17, likely a read error; the protein shown here comes from the DNA. The chain couples TRDV2 to TRDJ3, with 10 positions matching TRDD3. TCRdb gives no J gene; it was assigned here by matching the DNA to germline. This CDR3 contains 22 residues. In germline, CDR1 is GEAIGNYY, CDR2 EKD. CDR3 region: CACDTVSTGGFQGSWDARQMFF. CDR3 in DNA: TGTGCCTGTGACACCGTGAGTACTGGGGGATTCCAGGGCTCCTGGGACGCCCGACAGATGTTTTTC.

In its sample, this clone was seen many times. TCRdb attributes to this sequence the protein of a much larger clone, which differs from the DNA translation at residue 12; a read error is likely, and the protein displayed is translated from the DNA. The V call is TRDV1, the J call TRDJ1, with 9 bases lining up with TRDD2. Trimming took 2 bases from V and 0 from J; bases not matched to a gene: 19. There are 21 residues in the CDR3. Germline CDR1 and CDR2: TSWWSYY and QGS. As DNA, the CDR3 is TGTGCTCTTGGGGAAAAGGCCTTCCTACACCTAATACTCCTTCACACCGATAAACTCATCTTT. Amino acid sequence: CALGEKAFLHLILLHTDKLIF.

With regard to this clone: Translating this DNA gives a protein that differs at residue 14 from the TCRdb one, which belongs to a much larger clone; a read error is likely, and the protein shown is this translation. The J segment was not called; the V segment is TRDV2; the table's TRDD3 call for D was not verified on the DNA. The germline CDR1 and CDR2 sequences are GEAIGNYY and EKD. This CDR3 comprises 16 residues. CDR3: CACDVLGDWDTRQIFF. The CDR3 region has the DNA TGTGCCTGTGACGTACTGGGGGATTGGGACACCCGACAGATATTTTTC.

This clone was seen ten or more times. TCRdb's protein, taken from a much larger clone, differs from this DNA's translation at residue 5, likely owing to a read error; the protein displayed comes from the DNA. The rearrangement joins TRDV1 to TRDJ1, with 10 bases matching TRDD3. Matching the DNA to germline supplied the J gene, which TCRdb does not give. Germline trimming cut 4 bases from V and 2 bases from J; bases unmatched to any gene: 19. This CDR3 has 20 amino acids. Germline V CDR1 and CDR2: TSWWSYY, QGS. Here the CDR3 DNA reads TGTGCTCTTGGGGGACTTGGGGATGCGTACTGGGGGATTGGAACCGATAAACTCATCTTT. It codes for CALGGLGDAYWGIGTDKLIF.

This clone was seen a few times. TCRdb lists the protein of a much larger clone for this DNA, which differs at residue 3, so this is likely a read error; the protein given here is translated from the DNA itself. This sample includes further DNA sequences coding for the same CDR3. The rearrangement uses TRAV14/DV4 and TRDJ1, with 10 bases fitting TRDD3. The germline CDR1 and CDR2 sequences are TSDPSYG and QGSYDQQN (reference sequence). The CDR3 consists of 19 residues. The CDR3 DNA follows: TGTGCAGTGAGAGAGGGTGATTCTCGTTACTGGGGGATCCCGCGGGGACTCATCTTC. It yields the protein CAVREGDSRYWGIPRGLIF.

This clone appeared a few times. With only one base between it and a far larger clone, this is likely a read error. Other nucleotide sequences in the sample specify the same CDR3. V and J are TRDV1 and TRDJ1, with D perhaps TRDD3 (6 bases). TCRdb offers no J gene call, so here the DNA was matched to germline to obtain one. Trimming took off 0 bases at V and 7 bases at J, with 42 bases between the two ends. The germline V gene encodes CDR1 TSWWSYY and CDR2 QGS. This CDR3 comprises 24 residues. The CDR3: CALGELGLPLNSLSLGDPSPKLIF. As DNA, the CDR3 is TGTGCTCTTGGGGAACTAGGACTGCCTTTGAACTCCCTTAGTCTTGGGGATCCCTCCCCTAAACTCATCTTT.

This clone was seen ten or more times. The protein held in TCRdb is that of a much larger clone and does not match this DNA's translation at residue 3, likely because of a read error; the protein shown is translated from the DNA. The CDR3 DNA follows: TGTGCCCGTGACAGTGTAGGAGTCGATAAACTCATCTTT. Translating gives CARDSVGVDKLIF. The rearrangement uses TRDV2 and TRDJ1; D unclear. TCRdb does not report a J gene; here it was assigned by matching the DNA to germline references. The V gene's germline CDR1 is GEAIGNYY and CDR2 EKD. The CDR3 is 13 residues long.

Points on this clone: This probably arose from a read error, given a far larger clone one base away. The identical CDR3 is also encoded by other nucleotide sequences in the sample. The CDR3 loop is CACDRKTTGGPHYTDKLIF. CDR3 sequence (DNA): TGTGCCTGTGACCGAAAAACTACTGGGGGGCCTCATTACACCGATAAACTCATCTTT. The rearrangement links TRDV2 to TRDJ1; the match to TRDD3 covers 8 bases. The ends lost 3 bases at V and 0 bases at J; junction bases unmatched: 17. The germline V gene encodes CDR1 GEAIGNYY and CDR2 EKD. CDR3 length: 19 residues.

This clone has a handful of counts. The protein TCRdb lists belongs to a much larger clone and differs from this DNA's translation at residue 14, which points to a read error; the protein shown is made from the DNA. The chain uses TRDV1 and TRDJ1; TRDD3 is a possible D gene (5 bases). The J gene was missing in TCRdb and was found by matching the end of the DNA to germline. Germline values: CDR1 TSWWSYY, CDR2 QGS. The CDR3 runs 22 residues. The V and J ends lost 2 bases and 0 bases respectively, with 31 bases between them. The CDR3: CALGESKNEGAPLPPYTDKLIF. For the CDR3, the DNA is TGTGCTCTTGGGGAATCTAAAAATGAGGGGGCGCCACTCCCACCTTACACCGATAAACTCATCTTT.

Points on this clone: A far larger clone is only one base removed, so a read error is likely. Other nucleotide sequences in the sample specify the same CDR3. This CDR3 is CACDTHCLPGRSDNSWDTRQMFF. The CDR3 DNA follows: TGTGCCTGCGACACCCATTGCCTTCCGGGCCGCTCGGATAACTCCTGGGACACCCGACAGATGTTTTTC. This chain links TRDV2 with TRDJ3; tentative D call: TRDD2 (6 bases). The J gene is not listed in TCRdb, so it was assigned here from a DNA match to germline. Germline CDR1 reads GEAIGNYY; CDR2 reads EKD. The CDR3 loop spans 23 amino acids.

In regard to this clone: The TCRdb protein comes from a much larger clone and disagrees with this DNA's translation at residue 9, likely due to a read error; the protein given here is derived from the DNA. CDR3 in amino acids: CAFSQLLREYTKLIF. DNA of the CDR3: TGTGCCTTTTCCCAGCTCTTGCGGGAATACACCAAACTCATCTTT. The genes are TRDV3 and TRDJ1; D gene unclear. Between the trimmed V and J ends, which lost 2 bases and 8 bases, there was a span of 24 bases. Germline V lookup: CDR1 TVYSNPD, CDR2 GDNSRS (reference sequence). The CDR3 is 15 amino acids.

This clone was recorded a few times. A single base is all that separates this from a far larger clone, so a read error is likely. Other nucleotide sequences from this sample produce the same CDR3. The genes are TRDV3 and TRDJ1; 10 nucleotides match TRDD3. The J segment lost 6 bases and the V segment lost 5 bases, leaving 33 bases of the junction unmatched. Per the germline V gene, CDR1 is TVYSNPD and CDR2 is GDNSRS (reference sequence). The CDR3 sequence is 21 residues long. The CDR3: CARTSPSLPYLLYWGINKLIF. The CDR3, as DNA: TGTGCCCGAACCTCGCCAAGCCTTCCTTATTTACTGTACTGGGGGATCAATAAACTCATCTTT.

This clone was detected a few times. This is likely an artifact of a read error, given a far larger clone one base away. The sample carries other DNA sequences with the same CDR3. The rearrangement links TRDV1 to TRDJ2; no firm D call. Trimming removed 4 bases from V and 3 bases from J, with 15 bases in between. This CDR3 contains 16 residues. Germline lookup yields CDR1 TSWWSYY and CDR2 QGS. CDR3 amino acids: CALGAPPGSVTAQLFF. The CDR3 DNA follows: TGTGCTCTTGGGGCCCCTCCCGGGAGCGTGACAGCACAACTCTTCTTT.

Worth noting for this clone: TCRdb assigns this DNA the protein of a much larger clone, which departs from its translation at residue 19; this likely reflects a read error, and the protein shown comes from translating the DNA. A V gene of TRDV1 was called, but no J gene was assigned; the table's D call, TRDD3, was not checked against the DNA. The CDR3 runs 20 residues. CDR1 is TSWWSYY, CDR2 QGS, per germline. DNA for the CDR3: TGTGCTCTTGGGGACCCCCTTCCTGGGTGTACTGGGGGTCGCACCGATAAACTCACCTTT. This sequence encodes CALGDPLPGCTGGRTDKLTF.

This clone was seen many times. A far larger clone is off by one base, so a read error is likely. The chain recombines TRDV1 with TRDJ1; D is unclear. Trimming cost V 5 bases and J 3 bases, with 10 bases left between them. The CDR3 runs 13 residues. Looked up from germline, CDR1 is TSWWSYY and CDR2 is QGS. The CDR3 is CALGLRDADKLIF. CDR3 DNA sequence: TGTGCTCTTGGGCTGCGGGACGCCGATAAACTCATCTTT.

This clone was detected many times. The CDR3 region is CAFGGLPRLMVVWGIKGNTDKLIF. Written as DNA, the CDR3 is TGTGCCTTTGGCGGCCTTCCTAGGCTGATGGTCGTTTGGGGGATAAAAGGTAACACCGATAAACTCATCTTT. The J gene is TRDJ1, the V gene TRDV3; perhaps TRDD3 as D (9 bases). With 2 bases removed from V and 0 bases from J, the gap between germline ends came to 43 bases. The CDR3 runs 24 residues. Germline V gives CDR1 TVYSNPD, CDR2 GDNSRS (reference sequence).

This clone was observed a handful of times. The TCRdb protein, from a much larger clone, departs from this DNA's translation at residue 6, likely by read error; the protein shown derives from the DNA. This chain joins TRDV2 and TRDJ1, with a tentative D call TRDD3 (6 bases). In the absence of a J gene in TCRdb, the DNA was matched to germline to assign it here. The V end was cut by 3 bases, the J end by 0 bases, with 16 bases between. This CDR3 contains 16 residues. Germline V CDR1 and CDR2: GEAIGNYY, EKD. The CDR3 sequence: CACDGPGIGNTDKLIF. In DNA form, the CDR3 reads TGTGCCTGTGACGGCCCGGGGATTGGGAACACCGATAAACTCATCTTT.

In the case of this clone: A read error likely explains this, since a far larger clone differs by one base. The same CDR3 is also encoded by other DNA sequences in this sample. This CDR3 reads CACDPLGEVVDKLIF. The CDR3 DNA reads as TGTGCCTGTGATCCACTGGGGGAGGTGGTCGATAAGCTCATCTTT. The chain joins TRDV2 to TRDJ1; 9 positions agree with TRDD3. Germline values: CDR1 GEAIGNYY, CDR2 EKD. The CDR3 has 15 amino acids.

This clone came up many times. Possible read error: a much larger clone is one base away. In the same sample, other DNA sequences code for this CDR3. V is TRDV1 and J is TRDJ1; 9 nucleotides match TRDD3. The CDR3 has 20 residues. Germline V gene lookup returns CDR1 TSWWSYY and CDR2 QGS. V lost 1 base to trimming and J lost 2 bases; unmatched junction nucleotides: 17. CDR3 in DNA: TGTGCTCTTGGGGAACGATCCCGTTCTGGGGGATTCCCCTCAACCGATAAACTCATCTTT. Translated, it gives CALGERSRSGGFPSTDKLIF.

Comments on this clone: TCRdb's protein for this DNA is that of a much larger clone and differs from the translation at residue 12, likely a read error; the protein shown is the DNA translation. In DNA, the CDR3 is TGTGCTCTTGGGATTCAGGCTCAAGGGCCCCTTTCTACGAAACTTCGTACTGGGGGATACGGGTTAAGAACCGATAAACTCATCTTT. Translating it yields CALGIQAQGPLSTKLRTGGYGLRTDKLIF. This chain connects TRDV1 to TRDJ1; 13 nucleotides agree with TRDD3. Germline V gene lookup returns CDR1 TSWWSYY and CDR2 QGS. This CDR3 spans 29 amino acids. Germline trimming cut 5 bases from V and 2 bases from J; bases unmatched to any gene: 44.

This clone turned up a few times. The protein given by TCRdb reflects a much larger clone and differs at residue 5 from this DNA's translation, likely from a read error; the protein shown is the DNA's translation. J is TRDJ1 and V is TRDV1; 8 positions match TRDD3. Germline assignment: CDR1 TSWWSYY and CDR2 QGS. Unmatched junction bases numbered 21, after V lost 5 bases and J lost 7 bases. This CDR3 comprises 18 residues. The CDR3 spells CALGRAKGICGIRSKLIF. In DNA, the CDR3 is TGTGCTCTTGGGAGAGCCAAGGGGATCTGTGGGATACGAAGTAAACTCATCTTT.

The chain uses TRDV1 and TRDJ4, with 13 bases lining up with TRDD3. TCRdb carries no J gene annotation; the J gene was assigned here by matching the DNA with germline. This CDR3 comprises 22 residues. CDR1 TSWWSYY and CDR2 QGS come from the germline V gene. V was pared by 0 bases and J by 3 bases, with 22 bases of the junction left unmatched. The CDR3 DNA follows: TGTGCTCTTGGGGAACTACTCCCCCCGCTATACTGGGGGATACGCCCCTCTGGACCCCTGATCTTT. Translating it yields CALGELLPPLYWGIRPSGPLIF.

Note on this clone: This sequence is one base from a far larger clone and is likely a read error. The sample carries other DNA sequences with the same CDR3. The V gene was identified as TRDV2, while no J gene was called; the tabulated D call, TRDD3, remains unverified against the DNA. Germline V gene data show CDR1 as GEAIGNYY and CDR2 as EKD. The CDR3 is 16 amino acids. The CDR3 protein is CACDGVGDSLTAQLFF. CDR3 DNA sequence: TGTGCCTGTGACGGAGTGGGGGACTCTTTGACAGCACAGCTCTTCTTT.

A few counts support this clone. The protein held in TCRdb is that of a much larger clone and does not match this DNA's translation at residues 11 and 15, likely because of a read error; the protein shown is translated from the DNA. V is TRDV1 and J is TRDJ1; TRDD3 matches at 10 bases. Germline lookup yields CDR1 TSWWSYY and CDR2 QGS. This CDR3 contains 22 residues. The CDR3 bases are TGTGCTCTTGGGGAATGGTCATGGGTGGATATAACTGGGGGATGCCCCACCCATAAACTCATCTTT. Its translation: CALGEWSWVDITGGCPTHKLIF.

A remark on this clone: A far larger clone is only one base removed, so a read error is likely. This specimen includes other DNA sequences encoding the same CDR3. V gene assignment gives TRDV1, but the J gene was left uncalled; TRDD3 was called by the table and not checked on the DNA. Looked up from germline, CDR1 is TSWWSYY and CDR2 is QGS. The CDR3 spans 15 residues. Here the CDR3 reads CALGELPYRTAQLFF. CDR3 in DNA: TGTGCTCTTGGGGAACTGCCTTACCGCACAGCACAGCTCTTCTTT.

Remarks on this clone: The protein that TCRdb holds for this DNA derives from a much larger clone and differs from the translated DNA at residue 13, which likely indicates a read error; the protein shown here is translated from the DNA. The chain recombines TRDV1 with TRDJ1, with D maybe TRDD3 (6 bases). The J gene, left out of TCRdb, was set here by checking the DNA against germline. The CDR3 is 19 amino acids. Germline assignment: CDR1 TSWWSYY and CDR2 QGS. V lost 0 bases, J lost 9 bases, and 29 bases lay in between. CDR3 sequence reads: CALGELPRLGNTNPVELIF. CDR3 sequence (DNA): TGTGCTCTTGGGGAACTACCCCGTCTGGGGAATACGAACCCTGTGGAACTCATCTTT.

In regard to this clone: The junction and the germline gene differ at one end; a read error may be behind it. The rearrangement uses TRDV2 and TRDJ1, with 7 bases identical to TRDD3. The CDR3 runs to 15 residues. From germline, CDR1 is GEAIGNYY and CDR2 EKD. The CDR3 DNA is TGTGCCTGTGACTCCGTCTTGGGGGAGAGGACGAAACGCATCTTT. The encoded protein is CACDSVLGERTKRIF.